Shown below are 20 T cell receptor beta chains from a single sample sequenced in a study of cytomegalovirus exposure and HLA in healthy donors. The study ran its PCR with 60 Vbeta and 13 Jbeta primers. The protocol was immunoSEQ multiplex PCR, while the TCRdb copy is restricted to in-frame clones and leaves out a portion. The table includes approximately 150,000 clones, 70% to 75% detected once. Material for sequencing was PBMCs. Source of these receptors: a man aged 18 to 29 in good health and CMV-seropositive.

The chain recombines TRBV30 with TRBJ2-7; perhaps TRBD1 as D (7 bases). Between the trimmed V and J ends, which lost 1 base and 8 bases, there was a span of 12 bases. The germline CDR1 and CDR2 sequences are GTSNPN and SVGIG (reference sequence). The CDR3 extends over 12 amino acids. This CDR3 is CAWSGQGGKQYV. CDR3 bases: TGTGCCTGGAGTGGACAGGGAGGAAAGCAGTACGTC.

The genes are TRBV7-6 and TRBJ2-1; D is uncertain. The length of the CDR3 is 12 residues. V shed 0 bases and J shed 10 bases, with 7 bases lying between them. CDR1 is SGHVS and CDR2 is FNYEAQ in the germline V gene. DNA of the CDR3: TGTGCCAGCAGCTTAGCCCCAGAAGAGCAGTTCTTC. It codes for CASSLAPEEQFF.

The chain uses TRBV25-1 and TRBJ1-2; D is possibly TRBD1 (5 bases). The germline gives CDR1 MGHDK, CDR2 SYGVNS. V gave up 4 bases and J gave up 5 bases, with 11 bases separating them. This CDR3 is built from 13 residues. The CDR3 is CASSAGGKYGYTF. The CDR3 DNA reads as TGTGCCAGCAGTGCTGGGGGGAAATATGGCTACACCTTC.

The chain links TRBV6-1 to TRBJ2-5, with 9 nucleotides matching TRBD1. V was pared by 6 bases and J by 1 base, with 6 bases of the junction left unmatched. The CDR3 totals 15 residues. Looked up from germline, CDR1 is MNHNS and CDR2 is SASEGT. This chain's CDR3 is CASRAGTGPQETQYF. In nucleotides, the CDR3 is TGTGCCAGCAGGGCCGGGACAGGGCCCCAAGAGACCCAGTACTTC.

This sequence joins TRBV6-1 and TRBJ2-7; TRBD1 agrees at 10 bases. The trim removed 5 bases at V and 9 bases at J, leaving 7 bases unmatched. Germline V gives CDR1 MNHNS, CDR2 SASEGT. The CDR3 is 13 residues long. Written as DNA, the CDR3 is TGTGCCAGCAGTCAGGGACAGGGGACGAGGCAGTACGTC. Translating it yields CASSQGQGTRQYV.

This chain connects TRBV18 to TRBJ1-1; 7 bases line up with TRBD1. This CDR3 is built from 16 residues. Germline V gives CDR1 KGHSH, CDR2 LQKENI. The ends lost 5 bases at V and 4 bases at J; junction bases unmatched: 13. In DNA, the CDR3 is TGTGCCAGCTCAGCGTACCAGACAGGGAGCGGCACTGAAGCTTTCTTT. Translated: CASSAYQTGSGTEAFF.

This chain uses TRBV27 with TRBJ2-1; no reliable D call. The CDR3 extends over 18 amino acids. V gave up 0 bases and J gave up 0 bases, with 15 bases separating them. The germline V gene has CDR1 MNHEY and CDR2 SMNVEV (reference sequence). As DNA, the CDR3 is TGTGCCAGCAGTTTATCGATGGGCACCACGAGCTCCTACAATGAGCAGTTCTTC. It translates to CASSLSMGTTSSYNEQFF.

The genes are TRBV10-3 and TRBJ2-5; D is possibly TRBD2 (5 bases). The length of the CDR3 is 14 residues. V was pared by 4 bases and J by 2 bases, with 11 bases between. Germline CDR1 and CDR2: ENHRY and SYGVKD. CDR3 nucleotides: TGTGCCATCAGTGGGGCTAGCAGTCAAGAGACCCAGTACTTC. Translated, it gives CAISGASSQETQYF.

The chain uses TRBV4-1 and TRBJ1-6, with 7 bases that match TRBD1. CDR1 and CDR2 (germline): MGHRA, YSYEKL. The CDR3 covers 16 residues. The junction had 9 bases not matched to a gene; V was cut back by 4 bases and J by 6 bases. CDR3 coding DNA: TGCGCCAGCAGCCTTCAGACAGGGAGTTCTAATTCACCCCTCCACTTT. Its translation: CASSLQTGSSNSPLHF.

This clone was counted a single time. V and J are TRBV19 and TRBJ1-5, with 8 bases matching TRBD1. J lost 11 bases, V lost 5 bases, and 11 bases had no gene match. From germline, CDR1 is LNHDA and CDR2 SQIVND (reference sequence). This CDR3 spans 14 amino acids. The CDR3 loop is CASSPSDRVAAQHF. The CDR3 nucleotides read TGTGCCAGTAGTCCCTCGGACAGGGTTGCGGCCCAGCATTTT.

The V and J genes are TRBV11-2 and TRBJ2-2; 11 bases agree with TRBD2. CDR3 length: 15 residues. V shed 5 bases and J 7 bases; nucleotides not matched to a gene: 6. Germline lookup yields CDR1 SGHAT and CDR2 FQNNGV. CDR3 protein: CASSRSGGAFGELFF. The CDR3 region has the DNA TGTGCCAGCAGCCGTAGCGGGGGGGCTTTCGGGGAGCTGTTTTTT.

The chain has TRBV6-5 and TRBJ2-1, with 10 nucleotides matching TRBD2. The ends lost 6 bases at V and 7 bases at J; junction bases unmatched: 3. The CDR3 has 13 residues. From germline, CDR1 is MNHEY and CDR2 SVGAGI. The DNA for the CDR3 is TGTGCCAGCAGGCTAGCGGGAGATAATGAGCAGTTCTTC. It yields the protein CASRLAGDNEQFF.

The chain carries TRBV5-1 and TRBJ2-5; 12 nucleotides agree with TRBD2. Germline CDR1 reads SGHRS; CDR2 reads YFSETQ. Trimming took 3 bases from V and 5 from J; bases not matched to a gene: 8. This CDR3 is 16 amino acids long. The CDR3 loop is CASSYLAGGSAETQYF. CDR3 DNA sequence: TGCGCCAGCAGCTACCTAGCGGGGGGGAGTGCGGAGACCCAGTACTTC.

The chain combines TRBV5-1 with TRBJ1-2; D is possibly TRBD1 (5 bases). The CDR3 consists of 15 residues. Trimming took off 0 bases at V and 8 bases at J, with 17 bases between the two ends. Germline CDR1 is SGHRS and CDR2 is YFSETQ. CDR3 nucleotide sequence: TGCGCCAGCAGCTTGGCCGGGGGACCCCGGTACGGCTACACCTTC. The encoded protein is CASSLAGGPRYGYTF.

This clone was observed a few times. The genes are TRBV7-2 and TRBJ1-1, with D maybe TRBD1 (6 bases). The CDR3 is made up of 15 amino acids. Germline CDR1 reads SGHTA; CDR2 reads FQGNSA. Trimming took off 5 bases at V and 1 base at J, with 14 bases between the two ends. Here the CDR3 reads CASSPSGAGNTEAFF. The CDR3 region has the DNA TGTGCCAGCAGCCCATCAGGGGCGGGGAACACTGAAGCTTTCTTT. Full variable domain (remainder filled in from reference TRBV7-2 and TRBJ1-1): GAGVSQSPSNKVTEKGKDVELRCDPISGHTALYWYRQSLGQGLEFLIYFQGNSAPDKSGLPSDRFSAERTGGSVSTLTIQRTQQEDSAVYLCASSPSGAGNTEAFFGQGTRLTVV.

This clone was recorded once. The V gene is TRBV11-2, the J gene TRBJ2-5; 10 bases align to TRBD1. With V trimmed by 5 bases and J by 5 bases, 5 bases remained unmatched. The CDR3 runs to 14 residues. Germline CDR1 reads SGHAT; CDR2 reads FQNNGV. The CDR3 DNA sequence: TGTGCCAGCAGCCCAGACAGGGGGCAGGAGACCCAGTACTTC. Residues: CASSPDRGQETQYF.

V is TRBV11-2 and J is TRBJ1-2; weak D call: TRBD1 (6 bases). V lost 0 bases and J 4 bases, leaving 12 bases between the germline ends. This CDR3 has 15 residues. Germline V CDR1 and CDR2: SGHAT, FQNNGV. The CDR3 protein is CASSLDAGALYGYTF. Written as DNA, the CDR3 is TGTGCCAGCAGCTTAGATGCAGGGGCTCTCTATGGCTACACCTTC.

The gene calls are TRBV6-6 and TRBJ1-2, with D maybe TRBD1 (5 bases). Trimming removed 6 bases from V and 0 bases from J, with 11 bases in between. This CDR3 has 14 residues. The germline V gene encodes CDR1 MNHNY and CDR2 SVGAGI (reference sequence). This CDR3 is CASSPTETNYGYTF. In nucleotides, the CDR3 is TGTGCCAGCAGCCCGACAGAGACTAACTATGGCTACACCTTC.

The rearrangement links TRBV29-1 to TRBJ1-2; weak D call: TRBD1 (6 bases). Looked up from germline, CDR1 is SQVTM and CDR2 is ANQGSEA. Trimming removed 5 bases at V and 4 bases at J, with 11 bases between. CDR3 length equals 12 residues. CDR3 amino acids: CSVSRGSYGYTF. In nucleotides, the CDR3 is TGCAGCGTTTCCAGGGGTTCCTATGGCTACACCTTC.

This sequence joins TRBV19 and TRBJ1-1; a weak D match, TRBD1 (6 bases). The germline CDR1 and CDR2 sequences are LNHDA and SQIVND (reference sequence). Trimming cost V 5 bases and J 4 bases, with 11 bases left between them. The CDR3 has 13 amino acids. In DNA form, the CDR3 reads TGTGCCAGTAGTTCGACAGGTTCCACTGAAGCTTTCTTT. Translated, it gives CASSSTGSTEAFF.